This T cell receptor beta chain is from a study of T-cell reconstitution after alpha-beta-depleted transplantation in children. A library of TCRbeta sequences, prepared with unique molecular identifiers, was generated. Each CDR3 protein is one row after TCRdb ran MiXCR on the PCR reads. The sample carries some 240,000 distinct CDR3 sequences, 9.7% recorded once. The sample holds many counts of this clonotype. The sequence was obtained from a human donor who donated a stem cell graft to a child with SCID. The sequences come from PBMCs from the stem cell graft donor, collected from the stem cell graft.

CDR3 coding DNA: TGTGCCAGCAGGTTTGCCGGGACAGAGCACCGGGAGCTGTTTTTT. As protein: CASRFAGTEHRELFF. The chain uses TRBV5-8 and TRBJ2-2; 7 nucleotides align to TRBD1. The ends lost 5 bases at V and 9 bases at J; junction bases unmatched: 13. CDR1 is SGHTS and CDR2 is YDEGEE in the germline V gene. The CDR3 runs to 15 residues.